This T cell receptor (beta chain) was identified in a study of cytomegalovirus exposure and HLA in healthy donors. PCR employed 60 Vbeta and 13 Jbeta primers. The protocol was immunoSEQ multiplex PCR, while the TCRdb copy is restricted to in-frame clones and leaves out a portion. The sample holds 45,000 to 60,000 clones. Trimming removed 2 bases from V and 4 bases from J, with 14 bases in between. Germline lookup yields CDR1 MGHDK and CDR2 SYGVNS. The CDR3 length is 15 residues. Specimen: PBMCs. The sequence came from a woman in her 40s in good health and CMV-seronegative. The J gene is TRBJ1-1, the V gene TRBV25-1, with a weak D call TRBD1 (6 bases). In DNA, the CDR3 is TGTGCCAGCAGTGAAAGTACGGCAGGGGTCACTGAAGCTTTCTTT. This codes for CASSESTAGVTEAFF.